The source of this T cell receptor (beta chain) is a study of vaccination and CD4 T cells after COVID-19. There are a few counts of this clonotype. What it binds is not known. Sequence data for DNA of cultured CD4+ T cells were generated by the Oncomine TCR Beta short-read assay. In this case, cultured CD4+ T cells provided the extracted genomic DNA. TCRdb fed the PCR reads into MiXCR, producing one record per CDR3 protein. In the table there are about 6,900 distinct CDR3 sequences, 30% to 40% of which are singletons. Specified treatment: roughly 11-day PBMC culture with coronavirus spike peptide pools or control peptides (ViraFEST assay). Collection of the unexposed donor's CD4+ T cells took place before the COVID-19 pandemic (2011-2018). This CDR3 has 14 amino acids. Germline CDR1 is SEHNR and CDR2 is FQNEAQ (reference sequence). Deletions cut 0 bases from V and 4 bases from J, with 7 bases between.

The V gene is TRBV7-9, the J gene TRBJ1-3, with D uncertain. Sequencing used CD4+ T cells from blood, cultured in vitro. This clonotype was obtained from a human donor in good health. CDR3 sequence (DNA): TGTGCCAGCAGCTTAGCTTTCGCCGGAAACACCATATATTTT. This gives the protein CASSLAFAGNTIYF.